This T cell receptor (beta chain) was retrieved from a study of read filtering for tumor transcriptome and immune sequencing. As regards this clonotype: Its cognate antigen is unknown.

Study-wide findings and caveats: The sorted CD138-negative fraction was a mixed bone marrow immune population, not purified T cells.

V was pared by 7 bases and J by 5 bases, with 12 bases between. The CDR3 loop spans 12 amino acids. The library was built from around 380 ng RNA with molecular barcoded adaptors for alpha/delta and beta/gamma chains. TCRdb called the reads again in MiXCR, with one record for every CDR3 protein. Here the sample spans 90,000 or so distinct CDR3 sequences, roughly 21% being singletons. The rearrangement links TRBV12-3 or TRBV12-4 to TRBJ2-7; D gene ambiguous. This sequence originates from a donor aged 40 or over with multiple myeloma. Sample: a population of CD138-negative cells sorted from bone marrow. The CDR3 is CASTQTRDEQYF. CDR3 DNA: TGTGCCAGCACCCAGACCCGAGACGAGCAGTACTTC.